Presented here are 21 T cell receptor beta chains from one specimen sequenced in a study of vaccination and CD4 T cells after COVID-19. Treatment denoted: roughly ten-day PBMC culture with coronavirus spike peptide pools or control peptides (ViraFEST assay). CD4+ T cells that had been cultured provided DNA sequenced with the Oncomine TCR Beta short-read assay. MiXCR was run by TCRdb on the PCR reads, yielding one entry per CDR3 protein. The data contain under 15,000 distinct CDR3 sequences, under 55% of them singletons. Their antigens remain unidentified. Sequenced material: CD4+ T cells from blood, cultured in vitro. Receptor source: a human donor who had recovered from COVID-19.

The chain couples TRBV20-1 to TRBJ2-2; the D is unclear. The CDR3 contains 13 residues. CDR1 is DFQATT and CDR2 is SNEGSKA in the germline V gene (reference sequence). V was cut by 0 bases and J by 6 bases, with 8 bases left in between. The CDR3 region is CSARDLSPGELFF. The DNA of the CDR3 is TGCAGTGCTAGAGATCTCAGCCCCGGGGAGCTGTTTTTT.

This CDR3 is CASSDGRELKETQYF. CDR3 nucleotide sequence: TGTGCCAGCAGTGATGGGCGGGAGTTAAAAGAGACCCAGTACTTC. The chain uses TRBV25-1 and TRBJ2-5, with 7 bases that match TRBD2. The J segment lost 3 bases and the V segment lost 3 bases, leaving 7 bases of the junction unmatched. Per germline, CDR1 MGHDK and CDR2 SYGVNS. The CDR3 has 15 amino acids.

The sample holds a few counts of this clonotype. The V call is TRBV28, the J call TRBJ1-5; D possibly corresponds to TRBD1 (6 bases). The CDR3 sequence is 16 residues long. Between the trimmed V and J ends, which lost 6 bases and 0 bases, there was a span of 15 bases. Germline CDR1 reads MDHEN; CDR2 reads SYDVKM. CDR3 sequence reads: CASSQIGGFSNQPQHF. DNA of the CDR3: TGTGCCAGCAGCCAGATAGGGGGTTTTAGCAATCAGCCCCAGCATTTT.

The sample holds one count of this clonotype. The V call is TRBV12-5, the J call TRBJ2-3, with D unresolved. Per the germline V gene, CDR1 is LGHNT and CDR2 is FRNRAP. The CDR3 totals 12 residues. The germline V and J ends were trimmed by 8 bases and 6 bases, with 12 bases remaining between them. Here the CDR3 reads CASSVRFDTQYF. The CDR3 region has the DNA TGTGCTAGTTCCGTTCGTTTCGATACGCAGTATTTT.

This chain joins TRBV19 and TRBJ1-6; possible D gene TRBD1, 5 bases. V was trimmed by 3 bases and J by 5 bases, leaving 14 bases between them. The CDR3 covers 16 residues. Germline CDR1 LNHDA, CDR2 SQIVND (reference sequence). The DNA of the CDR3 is TGTGCCAGTAGTATTATCGGGGGACGGAATAATTCACCCCTCCACTTT. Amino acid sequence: CASSIIGGRNNSPLHF.

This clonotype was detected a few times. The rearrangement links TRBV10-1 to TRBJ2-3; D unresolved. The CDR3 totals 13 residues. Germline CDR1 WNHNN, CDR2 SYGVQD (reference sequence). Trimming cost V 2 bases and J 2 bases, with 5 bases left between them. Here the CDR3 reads CASSELNTDTQYF. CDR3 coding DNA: TGCGCCAGCAGTGAGCTGAACACAGATACGCAGTATTTT.

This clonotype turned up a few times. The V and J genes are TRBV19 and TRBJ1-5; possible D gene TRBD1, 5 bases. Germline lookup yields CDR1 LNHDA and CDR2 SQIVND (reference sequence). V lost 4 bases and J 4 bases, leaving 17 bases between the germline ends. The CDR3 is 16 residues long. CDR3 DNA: TGTGCCAGTAGTACCGACAGAATAGGGTGGAATCAGCCCCAGCATTTT. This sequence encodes CASSTDRIGWNQPQHF.

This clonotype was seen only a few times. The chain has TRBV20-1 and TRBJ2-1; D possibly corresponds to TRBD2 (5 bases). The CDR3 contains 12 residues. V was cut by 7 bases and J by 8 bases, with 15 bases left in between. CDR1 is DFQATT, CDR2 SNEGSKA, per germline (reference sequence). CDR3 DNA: TGCAGTGGTAGGCGGGTCGGGGATGAGCAGTTCTTC. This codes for CSGRRVGDEQFF.

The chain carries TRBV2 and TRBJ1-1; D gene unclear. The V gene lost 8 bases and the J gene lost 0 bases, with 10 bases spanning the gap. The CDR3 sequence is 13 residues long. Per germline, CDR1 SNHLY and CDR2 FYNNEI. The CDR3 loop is CASGTSLNTEAFF. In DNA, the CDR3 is TGTGCCAGCGGCACATCACTGAACACTGAAGCTTTCTTT.

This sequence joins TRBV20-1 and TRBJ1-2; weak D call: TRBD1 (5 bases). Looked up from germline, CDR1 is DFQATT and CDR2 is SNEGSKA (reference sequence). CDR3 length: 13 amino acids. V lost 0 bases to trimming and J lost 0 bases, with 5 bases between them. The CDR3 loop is CSAREGANYGYTF. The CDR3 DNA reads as TGCAGTGCTAGAGAGGGGGCTAACTATGGCTACACCTTC.

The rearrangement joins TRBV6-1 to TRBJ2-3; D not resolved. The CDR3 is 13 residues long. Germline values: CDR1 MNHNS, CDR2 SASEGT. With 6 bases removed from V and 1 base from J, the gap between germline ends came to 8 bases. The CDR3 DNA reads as TGTGCCAGCAGGCTCCGGGGCACAGATACGCAGTATTTT. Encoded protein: CASRLRGTDTQYF.

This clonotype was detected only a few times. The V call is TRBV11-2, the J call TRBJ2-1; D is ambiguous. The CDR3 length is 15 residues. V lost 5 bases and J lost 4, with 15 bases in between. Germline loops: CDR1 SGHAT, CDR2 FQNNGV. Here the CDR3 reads CASSRTSALYNEQFF. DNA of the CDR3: TGTGCCAGCAGCCGTACTTCCGCACTTTACAATGAGCAGTTCTTC.

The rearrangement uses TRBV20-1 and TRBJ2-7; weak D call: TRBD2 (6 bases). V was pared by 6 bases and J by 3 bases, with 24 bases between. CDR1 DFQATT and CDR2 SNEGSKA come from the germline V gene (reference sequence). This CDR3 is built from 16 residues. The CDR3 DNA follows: TGCAGTGCGCCAGACCACTCGGGACTCGCCTACTACGAGCAGTACTTC. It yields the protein CSAPDHSGLAYYEQYF.

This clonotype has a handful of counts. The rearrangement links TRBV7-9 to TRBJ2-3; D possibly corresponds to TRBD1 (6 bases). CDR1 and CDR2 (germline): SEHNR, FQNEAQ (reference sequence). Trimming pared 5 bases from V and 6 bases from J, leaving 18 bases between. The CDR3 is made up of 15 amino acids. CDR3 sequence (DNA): TGTGCCAGCAGCCTACGACAGGCTCTCTGGGATACGCAGTATTTT. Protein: CASSLRQALWDTQYF.

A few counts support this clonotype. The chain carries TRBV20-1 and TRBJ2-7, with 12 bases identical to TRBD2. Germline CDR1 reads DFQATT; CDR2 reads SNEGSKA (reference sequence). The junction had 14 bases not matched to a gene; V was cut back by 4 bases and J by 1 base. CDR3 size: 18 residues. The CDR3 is CSANNGLAGPVGSYEQYF. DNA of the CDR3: TGCAGTGCTAACAATGGACTAGCGGGACCAGTAGGGTCCTACGAGCAGTACTTC.

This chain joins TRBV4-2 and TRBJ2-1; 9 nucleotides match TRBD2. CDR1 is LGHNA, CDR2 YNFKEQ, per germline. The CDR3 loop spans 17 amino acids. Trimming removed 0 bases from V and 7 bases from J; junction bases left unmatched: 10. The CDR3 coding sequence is TGTGCCAGCAGCCAAGACGTCGCGGGAGGGCCAAGGAATGAGCAGTTCTTC. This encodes CASSQDVAGGPRNEQFF.

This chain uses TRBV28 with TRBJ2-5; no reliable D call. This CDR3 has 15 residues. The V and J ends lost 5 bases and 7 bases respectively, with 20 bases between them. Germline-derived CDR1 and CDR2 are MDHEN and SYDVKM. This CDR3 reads CASSPRRLAGRTQYF. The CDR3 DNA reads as TGTGCCAGCAGTCCCCGCCGTTTAGCCGGCAGGACCCAGTACTTC.

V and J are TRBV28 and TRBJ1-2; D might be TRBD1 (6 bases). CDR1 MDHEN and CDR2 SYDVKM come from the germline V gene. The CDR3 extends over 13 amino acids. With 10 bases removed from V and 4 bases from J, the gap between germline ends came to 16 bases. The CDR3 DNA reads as TGTGCCACGCTCCCCCGGACAGCCTATGGCTACACCTTC. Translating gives CATLPRTAYGYTF.

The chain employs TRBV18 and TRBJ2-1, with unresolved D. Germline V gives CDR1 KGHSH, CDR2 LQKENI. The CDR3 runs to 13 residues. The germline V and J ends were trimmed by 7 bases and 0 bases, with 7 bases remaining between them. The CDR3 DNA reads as TGTGCCAGCTTCCCAGGCTCCTACAATGAGCAGTTCTTC. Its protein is CASFPGSYNEQFF.

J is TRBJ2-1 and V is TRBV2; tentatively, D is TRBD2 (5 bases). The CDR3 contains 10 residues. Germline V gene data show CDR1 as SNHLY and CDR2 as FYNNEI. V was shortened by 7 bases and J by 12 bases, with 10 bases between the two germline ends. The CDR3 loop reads CASIGVRQFF. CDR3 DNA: TGTGCCAGCATCGGGGTTCGGCAGTTCTTC.

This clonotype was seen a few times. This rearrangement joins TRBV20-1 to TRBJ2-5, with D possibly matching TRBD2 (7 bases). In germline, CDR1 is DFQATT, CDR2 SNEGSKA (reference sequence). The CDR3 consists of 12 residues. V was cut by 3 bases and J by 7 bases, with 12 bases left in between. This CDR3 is CSASGGQLTQYF. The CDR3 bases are TGCAGTGCTAGCGGGGGGCAATTGACCCAGTACTTC.